This TCR beta chain was documented in a study of shared clonotypes between healthy human individuals. Points from the study as a whole: Only blood underwent sampling, and tissue repertoires likely differ. Estimated richness was generally greater in naive than memory subsets.

Assay used: immunoSEQ multiplex PCR; TCRdb lists only in-frame clones, some missing. This sample has roughly 2,500,000 clones, with over 85% found just once. As to this clone: Its antigen remains unknown.

The receptor was derived from a man between 18 and 35 years old in good health. Some clones in this sample may be carry-over from other donors' samples. The sample taken for sequencing was naive CD4+ T cells from PBMCs. Subset here: CD45RA+ positively selected.

The CDR3 spells CASSLRQDRGEQFF. The CDR3 nucleotides read TGTGCCAGCAGTTTACGACAAGACCGCGGCGAGCAGTTCTTC. V is TRBV28 and J is TRBJ2-1; unclear D gene. Germline V gives CDR1 MDHEN, CDR2 SYDVKM. The CDR3 covers 14 residues. Trimming left V 2 bases short and J 10 bases short, with 15 bases between.